The clone carrying this TCR beta chain was recorded a few times. The antigen is unknown. MiXCR was run by TCRdb on the 5' RACE reads, yielding one entry per CDR3 protein. The profile shows a few hundred thousand distinct CDR3 sequences, around a tenth of them singletons. This sample stems from a study of T cells after yellow fever vaccination. Study findings and constraints: Clones from primary vaccination mostly reappeared after the booster (around 96% CD4, 88% CD8).

The germline V gene encodes CDR1 MNHEY and CDR2 SVGAGI. The CDR3 spans 16 residues. Losses at the gene ends were 2 bases for V and 9 bases for J; bases not matched to a gene: 10. The sequencing used PBMCs, collected on the day of the first yellow fever vaccination. V and J are TRBV6-5 and TRBJ2-1; 10 positions agree with TRBD2. The sequence was collected from a man between 18 and 35 years old who received the YFV17D yellow fever vaccine. For the CDR3, the DNA is TGTGCCAGCAGTTACCCAGCGGGGGGGCCCAACGGTGAGCAGTTCTTC. Amino acid sequence: CASSYPAGGPNGEQFF.